This passage covers 10 T cell receptor beta chains from one sample sequenced in a study of blood T cells in healthy people across ages. It was with a sample-barcoded 5' primer and a J-beta primer mix that a second PCR of about 7 to 12 cycles was run. TCRdb reprocessed the 5' RACE reads with MiXCR, giving one entry per CDR3 protein. Here the sample spans roughly 1,800,000 distinct CDR3 sequences, around 50% being singletons. The sequencing input was blood. Source of these receptors: a woman aged 40 to 50 in good health.

The chain carries TRBV5-6 and TRBJ1-2; D is undetermined. Germline lookup yields CDR1 SGHDT and CDR2 YYEEEE. V gave up 4 bases and J gave up 2 bases, with 9 bases separating them. The CDR3 has 13 amino acids. CDR3 bases: TGTGCCAGCAGCGTACAGCCAAACTATGGCTACACCTTC. Protein product: CASSVQPNYGYTF.

The chain joins TRBV6-6 to TRBJ1-5; no firm D call. Trimming left V 7 bases short and J 0 bases short, with 7 bases between. From germline, CDR1 is MNHNY and CDR2 SVGAGI (reference sequence). This CDR3 comprises 13 residues. The CDR3 sequence is CASIPHSNQPQHF. The CDR3 DNA follows: TGTGCCAGCATTCCGCATAGCAATCAGCCCCAGCATTTT.

The CDR3 sequence: CASQTLADTQYF. Written as DNA, the CDR3 is TGTGCCAGCCAAACCCTTGCAGATACGCAGTATTTT. The rearrangement joins TRBV2 to TRBJ2-3, with no clear D. This CDR3 spans 12 amino acids. Trimming took 8 bases from V and 4 from J, leaving 10 bases between them. The germline V gene encodes CDR1 SNHLY and CDR2 FYNNEI.

The V and J genes are TRBV27 and TRBJ2-5; D is ambiguous. CDR3 length: 11 amino acids. The germline CDR1 and CDR2 sequences are MNHEY and SMNVEV (reference sequence). The V end lost 5 bases, the J end lost 7 bases, and 8 bases lay between the germline ends. The CDR3 coding sequence is TGTGCCAGCAGTGTCGGAAGGACCCAGTACTTC. This codes for CASSVGRTQYF.

This chain joins TRBV6-6 and TRBJ1-5; D possibly corresponds to TRBD1 (6 bases). The V end lost 0 bases, the J end lost 3 bases, and 15 bases lay between the germline ends. Germline values: CDR1 MNHNY, CDR2 SVGAGI (reference sequence). This CDR3 comprises 17 residues. The CDR3 coding sequence is TGTGCCAGCAGTTACTCCGTGGGGCAGGGGACCAATCAGCCCCAGCATTTT. This sequence encodes CASSYSVGQGTNQPQHF.

The genes are TRBV2 and TRBJ2-6, with 8 bases fitting TRBD1. The CDR3 contains 18 residues. CDR1 and CDR2 from the germline V gene are SNHLY and FYNNEI. V dropped 8 bases and J dropped 4; count of bases not matched to a gene: 16. The CDR3 nucleotides are TGTGCCAGCGGCCCCCAGGGACAGGCCCTATCAGGGGCCAACGTCCTGACTTTC. Encoded protein: CASGPQGQALSGANVLTF.

This clonotype turned up a few times. V is TRBV5-1 and J is TRBJ2-7; the D gene is possibly TRBD2 (5 bases). Per germline, CDR1 SGHRS and CDR2 YFSETQ. The germline V and J ends were trimmed by 0 bases and 7 bases, with 17 bases remaining between them. There are 15 residues in the CDR3. The CDR3 here is CASSLASGLGGEQYF. Here the CDR3 DNA reads TGCGCCAGCAGCTTGGCCTCGGGGTTAGGCGGGGAGCAGTACTTC.

This clonotype occurred a few times. V gene TRBV7-2 combines with J gene TRBJ2-1, with D maybe TRBD2 (6 bases). V gave up 8 bases and J gave up 4 bases, with 18 bases separating them. This CDR3 is built from 15 residues. Per germline, CDR1 SGHTA and CDR2 FQGNSA. The CDR3, as DNA: TGTGCCAGCGCCCGTACCGGGACTGTTTACAATGAGCAGTTCTTC. It is translated as CASARTGTVYNEQFF. Using reference TRBV7-2 and TRBJ2-1 for the parts outside the CDR3, the full variable domain is GAGVSQSPSNKVTEKGKDVELRCDPISGHTALYWYRQSLGQGLEFLIYFQGNSAPDKSGLPSDRFSAERTGGSVSTLTIQRTQQEDSAVYLCASARTGTVYNEQFFGPGTRLTVL.

The chain is built from TRBV10-2 and TRBJ1-2; D call uncertain. CDR3 length equals 16 residues. The germline gives CDR1 WSHSY, CDR2 SAAADI. V was trimmed by 0 bases and J by 5 bases, leaving 16 bases between them. CDR3 residues: CASSESGSVTLYGYTF. The CDR3, as DNA: TGCGCCAGCAGTGAGTCGGGGTCAGTGACCTTGTATGGCTACACCTTC.

This clonotype was seen only a few times. The genes are TRBV20-1 and TRBJ1-1; D call uncertain. CDR3 length: 11 residues. The V end lost 6 bases, the J end lost 4 bases, and 9 bases lay between the germline ends. The germline gives CDR1 DFQATT, CDR2 SNEGSKA (reference sequence). CDR3 nucleotide sequence: TGCAGTGCCCGAGACGGCACTGAAGCTTTCTTT. Amino acids: CSARDGTEAFF.